These 17 T cell receptor beta chains were sequenced from one sample in a study of T cells and copy number aberrations in small-cell lung cancer. Sequencing used immunoSEQ multiplex PCR; TCRdb keeps in-frame clones, though not all of them. The table includes about 1,100 clones, about nine tenths detected once. The sample was tumor tissue. These receptors came from a man in his 60s with small cell lung cancer.

The V and J genes are TRBV5-4 and TRBJ2-5, with TRBD1 identical over 7 bases. CDR3 length: 14 amino acids. Germline V gene sequence: CDR1 SGHNT, CDR2 YYREEE (reference sequence). Trimming at V came to 3 bases and at J to 2 bases, leaving 4 bases not matched to a gene. CDR3 bases: TGTGCCAGCAGCTCCGGGACAGCACAAGAGACCCAGTACTTC. Encoded protein: CASSSGTAQETQYF.

The V and J genes are TRBV11-1 and TRBJ2-1; D gene uncertain. This CDR3 spans 15 amino acids. The V gene lost 1 base and the J gene lost 5 bases, with 12 bases spanning the gap. The germline gives CDR1 SGHAT, CDR2 FQDESV (reference sequence). For the CDR3, the DNA is TGTGCCAGCAGCTTAGGCCTCTCTGGGAACAATGAGCAGTTCTTC. Its translation: CASSLGLSGNNEQFF. The whole variable domain, filled in from reference TRBV11-1 and TRBJ2-1, reads EAEVAQSPRYKITEKSQAVAFWCDPISGHATLYWYRQILGQGPELLVQFQDESVVDDSQLPKDRFSAERLKGVDSTLKIQPAELGDSAMYLCASSLGLSGNNEQFFGPGTRLTVL.

The sample holds one count of this clone. The J gene is TRBJ1-2, the V gene TRBV5-6, with D hard to call. The CDR3 contains 13 residues. Germline CDR1 and CDR2: SGHDT and YYEEEE. V was pared by 5 bases and J by 1 base, with 9 bases between. The DNA for the CDR3 is TGTGCCAGCAGGGTTATTGGTAACTATGGCTACACCTTC. Translating gives CASRVIGNYGYTF. The whole variable domain, filled in from reference TRBV5-6 and TRBJ1-2, reads DAGVTQSPTHLIKTRGQQVTLRCSPKSGHDTVSWYQQALGQGPQFIFQYYEEEERQRGNFPDRFSGHQFPNYSSELNVNALLLGDSALYLCASRVIGNYGYTFGSGTRLTVV.

The chain carries TRBV29-1 and TRBJ2-1; 7 bases map to TRBD2. Germline CDR1 is SQVTM and CDR2 is ANQGSEA. V was clipped by 5 bases and J by 1 base; unmatched bases: 5. The CDR3 is 14 amino acids. CDR3 sequence (DNA): TGCAGCGTTAGTGCGGGAGCGTCCTACAATGAGCAGTTCTTC. This sequence encodes CSVSAGASYNEQFF.

The chain is built from TRBV11-2 and TRBJ2-2, with 7 positions matching TRBD2. J was trimmed by 3 bases and V by 5 bases; bases with no gene match: 3. CDR3 length: 14 residues. The germline CDR1 and CDR2 sequences are SGHAT and FQNNGV. The CDR3 nucleotides read TGTGCCAGCAGCCCGGGACTACACACCGGGGAGCTGTTTTTT. Translating it yields CASSPGLHTGELFF.

The chain recombines TRBV11-1 with TRBJ2-1, with D uncertain. The CDR3 is made up of 14 amino acids. Trimming removed 5 bases at V and 3 bases at J, with 11 bases between. Germline V gene data show CDR1 as SGHAT and CDR2 as FQDESV (reference sequence). The CDR3, as DNA: TGTGCCAGCAGCCCTTTCGAGAGCTACAATGAGCAGTTCTTC. Translation gives CASSPFESYNEQFF.

This clone was recorded once. CDR3 DNA sequence: TGTGCCAGTAGTATCCAAGACCCAGATACGCAGTATTTT. The encoded protein is CASSIQDPDTQYF. This chain connects TRBV19 to TRBJ2-3; D gene ambiguous. V was pared by 3 bases and J by 4 bases, with 8 bases between. CDR1 and CDR2 from the germline V gene are LNHDA and SQIVND (reference sequence). The CDR3 runs 13 residues.

Note on this clone: At one end the junction does not follow the germline gene, possibly because of a read error. The chain recombines TRBV11-2 with TRBJ2-2, with unresolved D. CDR1 is SGHAT and CDR2 is FQNNGV in the germline V gene. The length of the CDR3 is 13 residues. The CDR3 sequence is CASSLVFPGELFF. The CDR3 DNA is TGTGCCAGCAGTTTAGTGTTCCCCGGGGAGCTGTTTTTT.

This clone showed up just once. This chain joins TRBV7-2 and TRBJ1-2; D is possibly TRBD1 (5 bases). The CDR3 length is 14 residues. Trimming shortened V by 5 bases and J by 8 bases, and 18 bases separated the two germline ends. Germline V lookup: CDR1 SGHTA, CDR2 FQGNSA. CDR3 coding DNA: TGTGCCAGCAGCGGAACTTCCAGACAGAAGGGCTACACCTTC. This translates into CASSGTSRQKGYTF.

This clone occurred once. The chain carries TRBV5-1 and TRBJ2-5; 8 positions match TRBD2. Looked up from germline, CDR1 is SGHRS and CDR2 is YFSETQ. V gave up 0 bases and J gave up 4 bases; unmatched junction bases: 5. The CDR3 contains 15 residues. CDR3 region: CASSLDGRAGETQYF. CDR3 sequence (DNA): TGCGCCAGCAGCTTGGACGGGAGGGCGGGAGAGACCCAGTACTTC.

The chain employs TRBV4-1 and TRBJ2-7, with D hard to call. Germline V CDR1 and CDR2: MGHRA, YSYEKL. This CDR3 region has 15 residues. The V end was cut by 0 bases, the J end by 4 bases, with 13 bases between. As DNA, the CDR3 is TGCGCCAGCAGCCAAGAGGGCAGTGGTGTTTACGAGCAGTACTTC. Translating it yields CASSQEGSGVYEQYF.

CDR3 nucleotide sequence: TGTGCCAGCAGTTCGATCCCCGTTGATGGCTACACCTTC. As protein: CASSSIPVDGYTF. V and J are TRBV6-6 and TRBJ1-2; D gene ambiguous. Germline lookup yields CDR1 MNHNY and CDR2 SVGAGI (reference sequence). Trimming left V 4 bases short and J 6 bases short, with 12 bases between. This CDR3 spans 13 amino acids.

The chain's CDR3 is CATSRTRLAGVGAGELFF. CDR3 coding DNA: TGTGCCACCAGCAGAACACGACTAGCGGGAGTCGGTGCCGGGGAGCTGTTTTTT. The V gene is TRBV15, the J gene TRBJ2-2; 12 positions match TRBD2. Germline CDR1 and CDR2: LNHNV and YYDKDF (reference sequence). V shed 2 bases, J shed 6 bases, and the junction held 10 bases outside the gene matches. This CDR3 region has 18 residues.

The chain combines TRBV27 with TRBJ1-4; D call uncertain. In germline, CDR1 is MNHEY, CDR2 SMNVEV (reference sequence). The length of the CDR3 is 14 residues. V was shortened by 10 bases and J by 0 bases, with 12 bases between the two germline ends. The DNA for the CDR3 is TGTGCCACGCGGCCGGGGTCAACTAATGAAAAACTGTTTTTT. This codes for CATRPGSTNEKLFF.

The CDR3 bases are TGTGCCAGCAGTGACAGGGAAAATCAGCCCCAGCATTTT. Amino acid sequence: CASSDRENQPQHF. The chain joins TRBV2 to TRBJ1-5, with a possible D match to TRBD1 (5 bases). V lost 3 bases and J lost 4, with 7 bases in between. The CDR3 has 13 residues. The germline V gene has CDR1 SNHLY and CDR2 FYNNEI.

The rearrangement uses TRBV2 and TRBJ1-1; TRBD1 matches 7 bases. The junction had 3 bases not matched to a gene; V was cut back by 3 bases and J by 11 bases. This CDR3 region has 11 residues. Germline V CDR1 and CDR2: SNHLY, FYNNEI. CDR3 in DNA: TGTGCCAGCAGTGACGGGACAGAGGCTTTCTTT. The encoded protein is CASSDGTEAFF.

The J gene is TRBJ2-5, the V gene TRBV7-9; either TRBD1 or TRBD2 may fit D (5 bases each). The CDR3 covers 14 residues. The ends were cut back, 5 bases at V and 4 bases at J, with 14 bases in the middle. Germline V gene sequence: CDR1 SEHNR, CDR2 FQNEAQ (reference sequence). CDR3 sequence reads: CASSTTGTSETQYF. Written as DNA, the CDR3 is TGTGCCAGCAGCACAACCGGGACCTCAGAGACCCAGTACTTC.